Here is one TCR beta chain with its context. Repertoires were generated with immunoSEQ multiplex PCR, while TCRdb's copy carries only in-frame clones and drops some. This table has about 31,000 clones, approximately 91% appearing once. This record belongs to a study of OX40 agonist ivuxolimab in advanced cancers. The CDR3 consists of 15 residues. The germline V gene encodes CDR1 SGHAT and CDR2 FQDESV (reference sequence). After removal of 2 bases from V and 6 bases from J, the junction contained 3 bases not matched to a gene. V usage is TRBV11-1 and J usage is TRBJ2-3; 12 bases line up with TRBD2. The TCR comes from an adult with an advanced solid tumor such as melanoma, head and neck, liver or kidney cancer. Here the sequenced sample was CD4+ or CD8+ T cells sorted from blood, taken in a trial of the OX40 agonist ivuxolimab. This chain's CDR3 is CASSLTSGRHDTQYF. In DNA, the CDR3 is TGTGCCAGCAGCTTAACTAGCGGGAGGCACGATACGCAGTATTTT.